This T cell receptor (beta chain) derives from a study of cytomegalovirus exposure and HLA in healthy donors. The PCR employed 60 Vbeta primers together with 13 Jbeta primers. Repertoires were generated with immunoSEQ multiplex PCR, while TCRdb's copy carries only in-frame clones and drops some. The table lists under 200,000 clones, approximately 80% of them singletons. The CDR3 is 12 residues long. Trimming stripped 4 bases from V and 2 bases from J, with 6 bases between. Germline values: CDR1 MNHEY, CDR2 SVGAGI. This clone was observed a single time. The antigen remains unidentified. Study results and limitations: Previous analysis showed most TCR beta V segments were productive about 90% or about 30% of the time. Generally TCR sequences proved uncommon, though certain public TCRs appeared in numerous donors. More than 150 TCR beta chains were listed as cytomegalovirus-associated. In a later analysis, parvovirus B19, influenza, CMV and Epstein-Barr virus appeared linked to several top co-occurrence clusters.

V gene TRBV6-5 combines with J gene TRBJ2-7; D unresolved. The receptor comes from a woman in her thirties or forties in good health and CMV-seropositive. Material: PBMCs. The CDR3 region is CASSSSAYEQYF. CDR3 DNA sequence: TGTGCCAGCAGTTCTTCCGCCTACGAGCAGTACTTC.